The 9 T cell receptor beta chains listed next were all sequenced from one sample in a study of CD8+ T cells in alopecia areata (dated by TCRdb to between 2018 and 2020). This sample's time point label indicates: baseline before oral tofacitinib. The receptor library was made with the immunoSEQ multiplex PCR assay. RNA was extracted from all samples and reverse transcribed into cDNA as template for TCR sequencing. TCRdb stores this immuneACCESS table with in-frame sequences only. Part of the clones is absent; in the studies checked, under half of the shortfall reflects unresolved V genes, and no reason is known for the rest. For this sample there are roughly 250,000 clones; 65% to 70% appear just once. 1% to 1.5% of the sample is in the top ten clones. Sequencing used CD4+ T cells sorted from blood, obtained at week 0. These receptors all stem from a human donor with alopecia areata.

The CDR3 sequence: CSVVEPGAGLGNEQFF. The CDR3 DNA follows: TGCAGCGTTGTGGAGCCTGGAGCGGGGCTGGGCAATGAGCAGTTCTTC. The rearrangement uses TRBV29-1 and TRBJ2-1; 7 nucleotides align to TRBD2. The V segment lost 4 bases and the J segment 6 bases; nucleotides outside the gene matches: 15. This CDR3 spans 16 amino acids. Germline values: CDR1 SQVTM, CDR2 ANQGSEA.

The rearrangement uses TRBV27 and TRBJ2-1, with 8 bases identical to TRBD2. J lost 8 bases, V lost 5 bases, and 17 bases had no gene match. The CDR3 sequence is 17 residues long. Germline CDR1 and CDR2: MNHEY and SMNVEV (reference sequence). The CDR3 spells CASSTPSRGVGRDEQFF. The CDR3 DNA reads TGTGCCAGCAGTACCCCTTCGCGGGGGGTGGGTAGGGATGAGCAGTTCTTC.

This chain uses TRBV6-6 with TRBJ2-7, with D perhaps matching TRBD2 (6 bases). Germline-derived CDR1 and CDR2 are MNHNY and SVGAGI (reference sequence). Trimming took off 5 bases at V and 2 bases at J, with 13 bases between the two ends. The CDR3 is made up of 14 amino acids. Here the CDR3 DNA reads TGTGCCAGCAGTCGGCGGGGTCCGACCTACGAGCAGTACTTC. This sequence encodes CASSRRGPTYEQYF.

The rearrangement uses TRBV6-5 and TRBJ1-5, with TRBD1 matching 8 bases. The CDR3 is 15 amino acids. The V gene's germline CDR1 is MNHEY and CDR2 SVGAGI. The V segment lost 5 bases and the J segment 2 bases; nucleotides outside the gene matches: 5. CDR3 coding DNA: TGTGCCAGCAGTAGGACGACAGGGGGCAATCAGCCCCAGCATTTT. Translated: CASSRTTGGNQPQHF.

This chain uses TRBV15 with TRBJ1-1, with a tentative D call TRBD1 (5 bases). Germline lookup yields CDR1 LNHNV and CDR2 YYDKDF (reference sequence). The CDR3 is 16 amino acids. Between the trimmed V and J ends, which lost 0 bases and 1 base, there was a span of 12 bases. In DNA form, the CDR3 reads TGTGCCACCAGCAGAGACAGGGCCCGTCGGAACACTGAAGCTTTCTTT. It encodes CATSRDRARRNTEAFF.

The chain links TRBV30 to TRBJ2-6; no clear D gene. V lost 1 base, J lost 4 bases, and 8 bases lay in between. CDR3 size: 14 residues. Germline CDR1 reads GTSNPN; CDR2 reads SVGIG (reference sequence). The CDR3 here is CAWSEGLGANVLTF. In DNA, the CDR3 is TGTGCCTGGAGTGAAGGGCTCGGGGCCAACGTCCTGACTTTC.

The rearrangement links TRBV2 to TRBJ2-7, with D unresolved. This CDR3 spans 10 amino acids. Trimming cost V 7 bases and J 2 bases, with 3 bases left between them. CDR1 is SNHLY, CDR2 FYNNEI, per germline. The CDR3 sequence is CASKTYEQYF. Here the CDR3 DNA reads TGTGCCAGCAAGACCTACGAGCAGTACTTC.

The rearrangement links TRBV7-6 to TRBJ2-5, with D unclear. Germline V gene sequence: CDR1 SGHVS, CDR2 FNYEAQ. CDR3 length: 15 residues. V shed 4 bases and J shed 1 base, with 13 bases lying between them. The CDR3 DNA reads TGTGCCAGCAGCTCATTTAGAGTGCTCCAAGAGACCCAGTACTTC. Encoded protein: CASSSFRVLQETQYF.

There are a few counts of this clone. This rearrangement joins TRBV30 to TRBJ1-1, with D perhaps TRBD1 (6 bases). Germline-derived CDR1 and CDR2 are GTSNPN and SVGIG (reference sequence). The V end lost 2 bases, the J end lost 6 bases, and 10 bases lay between the germline ends. This CDR3 has 12 amino acids. CDR3 sequence reads: CAWSLEGAEAFF. CDR3 coding DNA: TGTGCCTGGAGTTTGGAGGGGGCTGAAGCTTTCTTT.